This T cell receptor (beta chain) originates from a study of identical twins. As concerns this clonotype: What it binds is not known.

The authors used template switching to add a universal primer site and gave cDNA unique molecular identifiers. TCRdb re-derived calls from the 5' RACE reads in MiXCR, one entry per CDR3 protein. This sample has some 500,000 distinct CDR3 sequences, with approximately 14% found just once. V shed 0 bases and J shed 1 base, with 10 bases lying between them. The CDR3 covers 15 residues. Germline-derived CDR1 and CDR2 are LGHNA and YSLEER. Study-level findings and limits: The abundant beta clonotypes from cord blood had fewer insertions, and memory repertoires had none of this. There is a chance that invariant MAIT and iNKT cells partially muddied zero-insertion analyses. Models underestimated TCR alpha sharing (out-of-frame) in monozygotic twins.

In addition, the sample was reused for a study of yellow fever vaccine responses in identical twins.

The rearrangement uses TRBV4-3 and TRBJ2-7; the D gene is possibly TRBD1 (6 bases). This clonotype was sampled from a woman aged 18-30 years in good health. Source material: CD4+ T cells sorted from blood. CDR3 nucleotide sequence: TGCGCCAGCAGCCAAGATAGGGACACATCCTACGAGCAGTACTTC. It encodes CASSQDRDTSYEQYF.